The 9 T cell receptor beta chains below come from one sample, sequenced in a study of T cells after yellow fever vaccination. TCRdb analysed the 5' RACE reads with MiXCR anew, one entry per CDR3 protein. The sample lists 340,000 or so distinct CDR3 sequences; around 13% were seen once. The source was CD4+ T cells sorted from PBMCs, collected 15 days after the yellow fever booster vaccination. The origin of the receptors is a young man who received the YFV17D yellow fever vaccine.

This clonotype was seen more than once but under ten times. In DNA, the CDR3 is TGTGCCAGCTCACCACCTAGCGGGGGGGCAGCAGATACGCAGTATTTT. This sequence encodes CASSPPSGGAADTQYF. V usage is TRBV18 and J usage is TRBJ2-3; TRBD2 matches at 11 bases. Germline values: CDR1 KGHSH, CDR2 LQKENI. The ends lost 0 bases at V and 4 bases at J; junction bases unmatched: 3. The CDR3 sequence is 16 residues long.

This clonotype has only a few counts. The chain joins TRBV5-1 to TRBJ2-3; D could derive from TRBD1 or TRBD2 (5 bases each). The CDR3 length is 14 residues. Per germline, CDR1 SGHRS and CDR2 YFSETQ. V was pared by 3 bases and J by 2 bases, with 10 bases between. This chain's CDR3 is CASSSGTPTDTQYF. The CDR3 DNA reads TGCGCCAGCAGCTCCGGGACGCCCACAGATACGCAGTATTTT.

The chain employs TRBV28 and TRBJ2-7; perhaps TRBD1 as D (6 bases). Germline CDR1 is MDHEN and CDR2 is SYDVKM. The CDR3 length is 15 residues. The ends were cut back, 6 bases at V and 2 bases at J, with 17 bases in the middle. Here the CDR3 DNA reads TGTGCCAGCAGATCACAGGGTGCTGGGACCTACGAGCAGTACGTC. Its translation: CASRSQGAGTYEQYV.

This clonotype was found a few times. The V and J genes are TRBV4-1 and TRBJ1-2, with no clear D. Germline V gene sequence: CDR1 MGHRA, CDR2 YSYEKL. The CDR3 has 15 amino acids. The V gene lost 2 bases and the J gene lost 4 bases, with 14 bases spanning the gap. In DNA form, the CDR3 reads TGCGCCAGCAGCCAACCCTTCCGGGGTACCTATGGCTACACCTTC. Protein product: CASSQPFRGTYGYTF.

J is TRBJ2-2 and V is TRBV7-7; D is undetermined. Germline assignment: CDR1 SSHAT and CDR2 FNYEAQ (reference sequence). Trimming took off 2 bases at V and 0 bases at J, with 10 bases between the two ends. The CDR3 spans 16 residues. The CDR3 DNA sequence: TGTGCCAGCAGCTTAAACAGCCACTCGAACACCGGGGAGCTGTTTTTT. As protein: CASSLNSHSNTGELFF.

This chain links TRBV20-1 with TRBJ2-1; D may be TRBD2 (7 bases). V was shortened by 2 bases and J by 4 bases, with 18 bases between the two germline ends. Germline assignment: CDR1 DFQATT and CDR2 SNEGSKA (reference sequence). This CDR3 is built from 16 residues. CDR3 coding DNA: TGCAGTGCTAGATCATACGGGGGGCCTACGTACAATGAGCAGTTCTTC. Protein sequence: CSARSYGGPTYNEQFF.

This clonotype showed up many times. The chain uses TRBV7-2 and TRBJ2-5; 7 nucleotides match TRBD2. The CDR3 is 13 residues long. Germline V CDR1 and CDR2: SGHTA, FQGNSA. V gave up 5 bases and J gave up 5 bases; unmatched junction bases: 5. The CDR3 sequence: CASSQNSGETQYF. CDR3 DNA: TGTGCCAGCAGCCAAAATAGCGGGGAGACCCAGTACTTC.

This chain uses TRBV20-1 with TRBJ1-3, with D perhaps TRBD1 (6 bases). CDR1 and CDR2 (germline): DFQATT, SNEGSKA (reference sequence). The CDR3 is 17 residues long. The germline V and J ends were trimmed by 0 bases and 0 bases, with 15 bases remaining between them. The CDR3 spells CSARDRKQGSSGNTIYF. The CDR3 nucleotides are TGCAGTGCTAGAGATCGGAAACAGGGAAGCTCTGGAAACACCATATATTTT.

This clonotype showed up many times. This chain links TRBV4-3 with TRBJ1-3; TRBD1 aligns across 7 bases. V lost 4 bases to trimming and J lost 0 bases; unmatched junction nucleotides: 6. The CDR3 totals 16 residues. Looked up from germline, CDR1 is LGHNA and CDR2 is YSLEER. In DNA form, the CDR3 reads TGCGCCAGCAGCCGTAGTTGGACAGGCTCTGGAAACACCATATATTTT. Translating it yields CASSRSWTGSGNTIYF.